This record concerns one T cell receptor (beta chain) sequence. As yet, its antigen is unknown. One end of the junction is discordant with germline, which a read error may explain. Sequencing relied on immunoSEQ assay v3.0, run at survey level. Per-sample targets for sequencing were roughly 40,000-55,000 T-cell genomes. TCRdb keeps only in-frame clones here, not all; method: immunoSEQ multiplex PCR. The sample contains over 30,000 clones, 79% of which appear only once. The data are from a study of long-term antiretroviral therapy in people with HIV. Points from the study as a whole: Narrower CDR3 length ranges marked HIV repertoires relative to controls. Clonotypes expanded prior to ART showed repertoire dominance at all sampled time points.

Germline CDR1 is SSHAT and CDR2 is FNYEAQ (reference sequence). The CDR3 runs 17 residues. The chain links TRBV7-7 to TRBJ2-2, with no clear D. The source was unsorted PBMCs, collected 1.9 years after starting antiretroviral therapy. The sequence came from a man between 18 and 35 years old with HIV. This CDR3 reads CASTSLLGNENTGELFF. The CDR3 DNA follows: TGTGCTAGCACCTCCCTCTTGGGGAACGAGAACACCGGGGAGCTGTTTTTT.